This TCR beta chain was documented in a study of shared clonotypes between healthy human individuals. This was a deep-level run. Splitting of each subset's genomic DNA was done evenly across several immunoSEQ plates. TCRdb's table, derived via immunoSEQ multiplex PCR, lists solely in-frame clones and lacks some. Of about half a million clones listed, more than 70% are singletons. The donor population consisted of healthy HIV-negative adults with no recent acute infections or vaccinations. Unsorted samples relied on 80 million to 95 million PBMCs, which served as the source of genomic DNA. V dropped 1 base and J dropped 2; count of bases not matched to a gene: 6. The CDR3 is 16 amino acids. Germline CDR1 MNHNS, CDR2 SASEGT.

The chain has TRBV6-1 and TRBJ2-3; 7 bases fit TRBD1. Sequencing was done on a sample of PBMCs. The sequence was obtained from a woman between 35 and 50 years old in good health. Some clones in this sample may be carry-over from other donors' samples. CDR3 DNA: TGTGCCAGCAGTGAAGAGGGGGCAGGGCCCACAGATACGCAGTATTTT. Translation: CASSEEGAGPTDTQYF.